The 8 T cell receptor beta chains below come from one sample, sequenced in a study of T cells in Graves' hyperthyroidism and ophthalmopathy. Amplified TCR beta CDR3 regions derived from RNA transcripts. HTBI primers were employed in a first-round RT-PCR of the TCR CDR3. MiXCR, applied by TCRdb to the multiplex PCR reads, yields one record per CDR3 protein. The sample records 650,000 to 750,000 distinct CDR3 sequences, approximately 14% being singletons. Sequenced sample: blood. Every receptor here comes from a woman in her late teens or twenties with Graves' hyperthyroidism.

The chain uses TRBV24-1 and TRBJ2-2; D might be TRBD1 or TRBD2, each matching 5 bases. The CDR3 covers 17 residues. Germline V CDR1 and CDR2: KGHDR, SFDVKD. V was shortened by 3 bases and J by 6 bases, with 19 bases between the two germline ends. The CDR3 is CATSDGRGEGLAGELFF. The CDR3 DNA sequence: TGTGCCACCAGTGATGGACGAGGGGAAGGGTTGGCCGGGGAGCTGTTTTTT.

This clonotype occurred many times. V is TRBV7-9 and J is TRBJ2-1, with TRBD1 matching 7 bases. The junction had 6 bases not matched to a gene; V was cut back by 3 bases and J by 4 bases. Germline V CDR1 and CDR2: SEHNR, FQNEAQ (reference sequence). This CDR3 has 15 residues. CDR3 sequence: CASSLGTVTYNEQFF. The CDR3 bases are TGTGCCAGCAGCTTGGGGACAGTGACTTACAATGAGCAGTTCTTC.

Note on this clonotype: Just one base apart from a much larger clone, this may be a read error. DNA of the CDR3: TGTGCCAGCAGCTTGACAGCGGGAGGGCCCCACGAGGAGTACTTC. Translating gives CASSLTAGGPHEEYF. The rearrangement uses TRBV7-3 and TRBJ2-7; 10 positions agree with TRBD2. The CDR3 has 15 residues. Germline V lookup: CDR1 SGHTA, CDR2 FQGTGA.

This clonotype was found many times. The chain employs TRBV12-3 or TRBV12-4 and TRBJ2-2, with 11 positions matching TRBD1. The CDR3 runs 16 residues. Losses at the gene ends were 6 bases for V and 5 bases for J; bases not matched to a gene: 8. CDR3 nucleotides: TGTGCCAGCAGACCGGACAGGGGGCGATGGACCGGGGAGCTGTTTTTT. Translation: CASRPDRGRWTGELFF.

This clonotype was seen many times. The chain is built from TRBV20-1 and TRBJ1-4, with TRBD1 matching over 10 bases. Germline V CDR1 and CDR2: DFQATT, SNEGSKA (reference sequence). V was clipped by 3 bases and J by 7 bases; unmatched bases: 2. This CDR3 contains 13 residues. The CDR3: CSASGDRGEKLFF. Written as DNA, the CDR3 is TGCAGTGCTAGTGGGGACAGGGGTGAAAAACTGTTTTTT.

This clonotype came up many times. The CDR3 spells CASSFGLDNQPQHF. The CDR3 DNA follows: TGTGCCAGCAGTTTCGGACTGGACAATCAGCCCCAGCATTTT. This chain connects TRBV2 to TRBJ1-5; D not certain. The CDR3 has 14 residues. The germline V gene encodes CDR1 SNHLY and CDR2 FYNNEI. The V end lost 5 bases, the J end lost 3 bases, and 11 bases lay between the germline ends.

The rearrangement uses TRBV7-8 and TRBJ1-5, with a tentative D call TRBD1 (6 bases). Germline-derived CDR1 and CDR2 are SGHVS and FQNEAQ. The V end was cut by 5 bases, the J end by 7 bases, with 15 bases between. The CDR3 is made up of 14 amino acids. The CDR3 DNA reads TGTGCCAGCAGCCCGGCGGGGGGCGGGCAGCCCCAGCATTTT. As protein: CASSPAGGGQPQHF.

The chain combines TRBV27 with TRBJ2-1, with 7 nucleotides matching TRBD1. The CDR3 spans 15 residues. Per the germline V gene, CDR1 is MNHEY and CDR2 is SMNVEV (reference sequence). With 3 bases clipped from V and 3 bases from J, the junction kept 5 bases outside the gene matches. Written as DNA, the CDR3 is TGTGCCAGCAGTTTTGACAGGGAGCTCTACAATGAGCAGTTCTTC. Translated, it gives CASSFDRELYNEQFF.